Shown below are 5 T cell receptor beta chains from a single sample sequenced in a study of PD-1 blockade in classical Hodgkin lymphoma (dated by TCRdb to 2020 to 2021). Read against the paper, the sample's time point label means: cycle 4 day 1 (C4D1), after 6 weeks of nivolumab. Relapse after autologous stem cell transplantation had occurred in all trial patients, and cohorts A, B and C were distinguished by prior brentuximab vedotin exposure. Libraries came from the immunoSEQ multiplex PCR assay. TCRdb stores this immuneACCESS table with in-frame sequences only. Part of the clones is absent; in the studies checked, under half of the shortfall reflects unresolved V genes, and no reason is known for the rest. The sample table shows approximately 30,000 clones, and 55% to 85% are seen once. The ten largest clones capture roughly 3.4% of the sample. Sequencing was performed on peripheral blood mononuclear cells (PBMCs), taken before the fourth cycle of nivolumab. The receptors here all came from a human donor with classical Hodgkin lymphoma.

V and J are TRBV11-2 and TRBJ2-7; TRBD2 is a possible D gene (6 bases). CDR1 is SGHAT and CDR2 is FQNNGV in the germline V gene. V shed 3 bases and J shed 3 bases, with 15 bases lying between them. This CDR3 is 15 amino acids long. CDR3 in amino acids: CASSLSVGLDYEQYF. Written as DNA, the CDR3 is TGTGCCAGCAGCTTGTCCGTGGGACTGGACTACGAGCAGTACTTC. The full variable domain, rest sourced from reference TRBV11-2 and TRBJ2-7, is EAGVAQSPRYKIIEKRQSVAFWCNPISGHATLYWYQQILGQGPKLLIQFQNNGVVDDSQLPKDRFSAERLKGVDSTLKIQPAKLEDSAVYLCASSLSVGLDYEQYFGPGTRLTVT.

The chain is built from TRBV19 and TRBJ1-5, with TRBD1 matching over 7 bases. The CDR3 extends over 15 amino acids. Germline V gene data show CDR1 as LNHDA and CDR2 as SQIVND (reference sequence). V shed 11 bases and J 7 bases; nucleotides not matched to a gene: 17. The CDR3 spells CASNRGRASGQPQHF. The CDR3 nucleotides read TGTGCCTCAAATAGGGGGCGGGCATCAGGCCAGCCCCAGCATTTT.

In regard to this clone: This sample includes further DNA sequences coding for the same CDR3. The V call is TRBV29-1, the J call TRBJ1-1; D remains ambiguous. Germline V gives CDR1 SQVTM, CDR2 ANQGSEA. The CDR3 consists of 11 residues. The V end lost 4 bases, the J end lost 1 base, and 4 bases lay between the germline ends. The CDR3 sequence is CSVVGNTEAFF. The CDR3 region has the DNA TGCAGCGTTGTCGGGAACACTGAAGCTTTCTTT.

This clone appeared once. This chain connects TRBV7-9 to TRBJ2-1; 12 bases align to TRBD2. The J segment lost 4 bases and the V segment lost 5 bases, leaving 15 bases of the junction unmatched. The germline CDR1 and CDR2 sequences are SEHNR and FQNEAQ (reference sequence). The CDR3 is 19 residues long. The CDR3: CASSIGLAGPPGKYNEQFF. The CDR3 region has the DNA TGTGCCAGCAGCATAGGACTAGCGGGACCACCAGGGAAATACAATGAGCAGTTCTTC. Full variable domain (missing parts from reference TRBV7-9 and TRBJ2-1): DTGVSQNPRHKITKRGQNVTFRCDPISEHNRLYWYRQTLGQGPEFLTYFQNEAQLEKSRLLSDRFSAERPKGSFSTLEIQRTEQGDSAMYLCASSIGLAGPPGKYNEQFFGPGTRLTVL.

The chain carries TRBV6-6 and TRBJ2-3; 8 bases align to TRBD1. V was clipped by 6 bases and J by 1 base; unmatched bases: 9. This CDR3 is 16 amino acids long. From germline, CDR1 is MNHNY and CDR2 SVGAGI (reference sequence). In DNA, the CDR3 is TGTGCCAGCAGCGACAGGGGTCCCTTAGGCACAGATACGCAGTATTTT. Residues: CASSDRGPLGTDTQYF.